One sample yielded the 26 T cell receptor beta chains listed below, sequenced in a study of shared clonotypes between healthy human individuals. Clones were read by immunoSEQ multiplex PCR, and TCRdb kept only the in-frame ones, dropping some. The profile shows around 2.5 million clones, 90% to 95% of them singletons. Sequencing used naive CD4+ T cells from PBMCs. Subset of the sample: CD45RA+ positively selected. The source is a man younger than 30 in good health. Some clones in this sample may be carry-over from other donors' samples.

The chain carries TRBV2 and TRBJ2-7; 8 nucleotides agree with TRBD1. Germline values: CDR1 SNHLY, CDR2 FYNNEI. V was pared by 0 bases and J by 3 bases, with 4 bases of the junction left unmatched. The CDR3 spans 15 residues. The CDR3 region is CASSEAWTGIYEQYF. DNA of the CDR3: TGTGCCAGCAGTGAAGCTTGGACAGGGATCTACGAGCAGTACTTC.

The chain couples TRBV6-5 to TRBJ2-7; the D is unclear. V was cut by 2 bases and J by 0 bases, with 11 bases left in between. The V gene's germline CDR1 is MNHEY and CDR2 SVGAGI. This CDR3 has 15 residues. CDR3 region: CASSYSLGLSYEQYF. The DNA for the CDR3 is TGTGCCAGCAGTTACAGTTTGGGTCTCTCCTACGAGCAGTACTTC.

This clone was seen a handful of times. The rearrangement uses TRBV11-1 and TRBJ1-1, with D perhaps TRBD1 (6 bases). The CDR3 runs to 15 residues. V was cut by 0 bases and J by 3 bases, with 11 bases left in between. Germline-derived CDR1 and CDR2 are SGHAT and FQDESV (reference sequence). The CDR3 nucleotides are TGTGCCAGCAGCTTAGCGGGGGCTACCCACACTGAAGCTTTCTTT. It encodes CASSLAGATHTEAFF.

This clone has a single count. The genes are TRBV4-3 and TRBJ2-7; a weak D match, TRBD2 (6 bases). The germline V gene encodes CDR1 LGHNA and CDR2 YSLEER. V was clipped by 3 bases and J by 0 bases, with 12 bases between them. The CDR3 runs 15 residues. This CDR3 is CASSHLAISSYEQYF. In nucleotides, the CDR3 is TGCGCCAGCAGCCATCTAGCGATTAGCTCCTACGAGCAGTACTTC.

The sample holds one count of this clone. The V gene is TRBV6-5, the J gene TRBJ1-5; maybe TRBD1 (5 bases). The CDR3 is 14 residues long. Trimming took 2 bases from V and 5 from J, leaving 10 bases between them. Germline V gives CDR1 MNHEY, CDR2 SVGAGI. The CDR3 nucleotides read TGTGCCAGCAGTTACCCGCAGGGAGATCAGCCCCAGCATTTT. This encodes CASSYPQGDQPQHF.

Of note for this clone: The sample contains more than one DNA sequence encoding this CDR3. This chain links TRBV5-1 with TRBJ2-2; the match to TRBD1 covers 7 bases. The CDR3 has 13 residues. Germline V CDR1 and CDR2: SGHRS, YFSETQ. With 0 bases clipped from V and 7 bases from J, the junction kept 0 bases outside the gene matches. The CDR3 reads CASSLGQGGELFF. The CDR3 DNA reads as TGCGCCAGCAGCTTGGGACAGGGCGGGGAGCTGTTTTTT.

The V call is TRBV27, the J call TRBJ2-1; 7 bases match TRBD1. This CDR3 spans 15 amino acids. J was trimmed by 2 bases and V by 4 bases; bases with no gene match: 5. Germline lookup yields CDR1 MNHEY and CDR2 SMNVEV (reference sequence). The CDR3 here is CASSSLGGPYNEQFF. The CDR3 region has the DNA TGTGCCAGCAGTTCACTAGGGGGCCCCTACAATGAGCAGTTCTTC.

The chain is built from TRBV2 and TRBJ2-6; D may be TRBD1 (6 bases). The germline V gene has CDR1 SNHLY and CDR2 FYNNEI. This CDR3 has 15 amino acids. Trimming stripped 10 bases from V and 2 bases from J, with 15 bases between. CDR3 in DNA: TGTGCCACAACAGGGTTGCCCCCTGGGGCCAACGTCCTGACTTTC. Amino acid sequence: CATTGLPPGANVLTF.

The chain recombines TRBV7-9 with TRBJ2-7; the match to TRBD2 covers 8 bases. Germline CDR1 SEHNR, CDR2 FQNEAQ (reference sequence). With 7 bases clipped from V and 0 bases from J, the junction kept 5 bases outside the gene matches. The CDR3 is made up of 14 amino acids. CDR3 sequence: CASTPSGSSYEQYF. The CDR3 DNA reads TGTGCCAGCACCCCGAGCGGGAGCTCCTACGAGCAGTACTTC.

This clone was seen a single time. V and J are TRBV28 and TRBJ2-7, with D tentatively TRBD1 (5 bases). The germline V gene has CDR1 MDHEN and CDR2 SYDVKM. The CDR3 runs to 14 residues. The V end lost 8 bases, the J end lost 4 bases, and 18 bases lay between the germline ends. The CDR3 spells CASRTGAEIYEQYF. CDR3 nucleotide sequence: TGTGCCAGCCGCACAGGCGCTGAGATATACGAGCAGTACTTC.

Only one count was recorded for this clone. V gene TRBV7-8 combines with J gene TRBJ2-7; the match to TRBD2 covers 8 bases. The CDR3 is 19 amino acids. CDR1 and CDR2 (germline): SGHVS, FQNEAQ. With 5 bases clipped from V and 2 bases from J, the junction kept 20 bases outside the gene matches. CDR3 sequence reads: CASSGARLAGPFGPYEQYF. CDR3 nucleotides: TGTGCCAGCAGCGGCGCGCGCTTAGCGGGACCCTTTGGGCCCTACGAGCAGTACTTC.

The rearrangement links TRBV14 to TRBJ2-7, with 9 bases matching TRBD2. This CDR3 has 18 residues. Germline V gene sequence: CDR1 SGHDN, CDR2 FVKESK. V lost 0 bases, J lost 5 bases, and 14 bases stayed unmatched. For the CDR3, the DNA is TGTGCCAGCAGCCAAGATCTTAAAGGCGGGAGGGCCATGCACGAGCAGTACTTC. Protein sequence: CASSQDLKGGRAMHEQYF.

V usage is TRBV28 and J usage is TRBJ2-7, with TRBD2 matching over 11 bases. Per germline, CDR1 MDHEN and CDR2 SYDVKM. J gave up 6 bases and V 5 bases, and 9 bases lay outside the gene matches. The length of the CDR3 is 15 residues. CDR3 bases: TGTGCCAGCAGTACCCTTAGCGGGAGGGCCGGCGAGCAGTACTTC. Protein sequence: CASSTLSGRAGEQYF.

In this sample, this clone turned up once. The chain links TRBV19 to TRBJ2-1, with 8 bases lining up with TRBD2. Germline CDR1 LNHDA, CDR2 SQIVND (reference sequence). The CDR3 has 15 amino acids. V lost 6 bases, J lost 0 bases, and 4 bases stayed unmatched. The CDR3 protein is CASRLAGSSYNEQFF. The CDR3 DNA sequence: TGTGCCAGTAGGTTAGCGGGATCCTCCTACAATGAGCAGTTCTTC.

The chain links TRBV2 to TRBJ2-3, with D possibly being TRBD2 (5 bases). The CDR3 sequence is 15 residues long. The germline V and J ends were trimmed by 8 bases and 3 bases, with 18 bases remaining between them. Per the germline V gene, CDR1 is SNHLY and CDR2 is FYNNEI. CDR3 in amino acids: CASGSRRGSTDTQYF. In nucleotides, the CDR3 is TGTGCCAGCGGCTCCAGACGGGGTAGTACAGATACGCAGTATTTT. Full variable domain (rest looked up from reference TRBV2 and TRBJ2-3): EPEVTQTPSHQVTQMGQEVILRCVPISNHLYFYWYRQILGQKVEFLVSFYNNEISEKSEIFDDQFSVERPDGSNFTLKIRSTKLEDSAMYFCASGSRRGSTDTQYFGPGTRLTVL.

The V and J genes are TRBV5-1 and TRBJ2-5; D is ambiguous. Deletions cut 0 bases from V and 2 bases from J, with 17 bases between. The length of the CDR3 is 17 residues. The germline V gene encodes CDR1 SGHRS and CDR2 YFSETQ. The CDR3: CASSLAYRPGSQETQYF. The CDR3 bases are TGCGCCAGCAGCTTGGCGTACCGTCCAGGATCACAAGAGACCCAGTACTTC.

The chain joins TRBV28 to TRBJ1-5; D is possibly TRBD1 (5 bases). Germline-derived CDR1 and CDR2 are MDHEN and SYDVKM. Trimming cost V 4 bases and J 2 bases, with 9 bases left between them. The CDR3 is 14 residues long. The CDR3 sequence: CASSWGPGNQPQHF. For the CDR3, the DNA is TGTGCCAGCAGTTGGGGCCCGGGCAATCAGCCCCAGCATTTT.

This clone was seen a single time. This sequence joins TRBV28 and TRBJ1-1; D might be TRBD1 (6 bases). Germline values: CDR1 MDHEN, CDR2 SYDVKM. The CDR3 length is 16 residues. V was cut by 3 bases and J by 0 bases, with 14 bases left in between. The CDR3 spells CASSFEGNRVNTEAFF. CDR3 bases: TGTGCCAGCAGTTTTGAGGGGAACAGGGTGAACACTGAAGCTTTCTTT.

V usage is TRBV28 and J usage is TRBJ2-7; no firm D call. V lost 4 bases to trimming and J lost 1 base, with 14 bases between them. This CDR3 comprises 15 residues. Germline CDR1 reads MDHEN; CDR2 reads SYDVKM. The CDR3 region is CASSYSSLSSYEQYF. CDR3 in DNA: TGTGCCAGCAGTTATTCCTCTCTAAGTTCCTACGAGCAGTACTTC.

V usage is TRBV11-2 and J usage is TRBJ2-7; tentatively, D is TRBD1 (5 bases). V was trimmed by 0 bases and J by 5 bases, leaving 8 bases between them. CDR1 and CDR2 from the germline V gene are SGHAT and FQNNGV. This CDR3 has 13 residues. The CDR3 DNA reads TGTGCCAGCAGCTTAGAACAGGTCCACGAGCAGTACTTC. It specifies CASSLEQVHEQYF.

The chain couples TRBV19 to TRBJ2-1; the match to TRBD2 covers 13 bases. The V segment lost 5 bases and the J segment 7 bases; nucleotides outside the gene matches: 8. The CDR3 runs 16 residues. Germline V gene data show CDR1 as LNHDA and CDR2 as SQIVND (reference sequence). In DNA form, the CDR3 reads TGTGCCAGTAGTCCCCGGACTAGCGGGAGAAAGAATGAGCAGTTCTTC. Encoded protein: CASSPRTSGRKNEQFF.

The rearrangement uses TRBV7-8 and TRBJ1-5; 7 nucleotides align to TRBD1. The CDR3 consists of 19 residues. V was pared by 1 base and J by 2 bases, with 14 bases of the junction left unmatched. Germline CDR1 SGHVS, CDR2 FQNEAQ. The CDR3 loop is CASSLVVVPGQRGNQPQHF. CDR3 nucleotide sequence: TGTGCCAGCAGCTTAGTGGTGGTTCCGGGACAGAGGGGCAATCAGCCCCAGCATTTT.

This chain connects TRBV5-1 to TRBJ2-1; 13 bases are a match to TRBD2. The germline gives CDR1 SGHRS, CDR2 YFSETQ. CDR3 length: 15 residues. J lost 9 bases, V lost 6 bases, and 9 bases had no gene match. For the CDR3, the DNA is TGCGCCAGCATCGGGACTAGCGGGAATCGGGGTGAGCAGTTCTTC. This codes for CASIGTSGNRGEQFF.

The chain employs TRBV10-3 and TRBJ1-2, with 8 bases matching TRBD1. J gave up 6 bases and V 6 bases, and 9 bases lay outside the gene matches. The CDR3 spans 14 residues. Germline values: CDR1 ENHRY, CDR2 SYGVKD. CDR3 residues: CAIRKGQGADGYTF. CDR3 DNA sequence: TGTGCCATCAGAAAGGGGCAGGGGGCAGATGGCTACACCTTC.

In regard to this clone: The sample carries other DNA sequences with the same CDR3. This chain links TRBV6-5 with TRBJ1-1; D call uncertain. Germline V lookup: CDR1 MNHEY, CDR2 SVGAGI. V shed 0 bases and J shed 1 base, with 9 bases lying between them. CDR3 size: 15 residues. Written as DNA, the CDR3 is TGTGCCAGCAGTTACTCGAAAACGGCGAACACTGAAGCTTTCTTT. It codes for CASSYSKTANTEAFF.

This clone occurred once. The chain couples TRBV20-1 to TRBJ2-1; TRBD2 is a possible D gene (5 bases). Germline assignment: CDR1 DFQATT and CDR2 SNEGSKA (reference sequence). The CDR3 is 11 residues long. Between the trimmed V and J ends, which lost 3 bases and 16 bases, there was a span of 16 bases. This CDR3 is CSASSPPREFF. CDR3 sequence (DNA): TGCAGTGCTAGTTCCCCACCTCGGGAATTCTTC.